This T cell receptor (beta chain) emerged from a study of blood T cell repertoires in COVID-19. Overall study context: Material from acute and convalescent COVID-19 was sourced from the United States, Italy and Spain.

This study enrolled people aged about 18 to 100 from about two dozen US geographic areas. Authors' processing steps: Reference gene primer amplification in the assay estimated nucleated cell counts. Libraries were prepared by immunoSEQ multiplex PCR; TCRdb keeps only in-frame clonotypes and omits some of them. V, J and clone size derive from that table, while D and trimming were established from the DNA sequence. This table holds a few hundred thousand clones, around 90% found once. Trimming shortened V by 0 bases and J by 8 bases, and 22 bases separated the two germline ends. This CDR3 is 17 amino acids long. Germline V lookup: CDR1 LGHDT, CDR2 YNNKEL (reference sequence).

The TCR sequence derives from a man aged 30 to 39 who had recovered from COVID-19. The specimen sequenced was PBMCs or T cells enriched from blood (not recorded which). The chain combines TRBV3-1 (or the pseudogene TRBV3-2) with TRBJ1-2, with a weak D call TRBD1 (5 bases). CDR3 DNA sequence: TGTGCCAGCAGCCAAGATCTTCCGGCAGGGTGGTTTAGGGGCTACACCTTC. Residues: CASSQDLPAGWFRGYTF.